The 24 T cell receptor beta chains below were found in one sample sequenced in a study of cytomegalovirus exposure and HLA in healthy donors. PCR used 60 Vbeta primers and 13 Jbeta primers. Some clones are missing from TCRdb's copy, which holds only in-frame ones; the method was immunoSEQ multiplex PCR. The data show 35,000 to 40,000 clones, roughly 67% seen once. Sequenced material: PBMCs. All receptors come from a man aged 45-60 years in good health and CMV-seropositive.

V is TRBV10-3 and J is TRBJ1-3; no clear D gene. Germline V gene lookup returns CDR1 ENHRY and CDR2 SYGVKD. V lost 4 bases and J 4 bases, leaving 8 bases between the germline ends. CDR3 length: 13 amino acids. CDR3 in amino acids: CAISAAAGNTIYF. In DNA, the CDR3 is TGTGCCATCAGTGCGGCGGCGGGAAACACCATATATTTT.

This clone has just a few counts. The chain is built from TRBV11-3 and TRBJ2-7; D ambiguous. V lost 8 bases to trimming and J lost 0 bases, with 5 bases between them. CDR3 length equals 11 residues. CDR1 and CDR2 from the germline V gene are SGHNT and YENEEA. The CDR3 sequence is CASASSYEQYF. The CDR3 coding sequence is TGTGCCAGCGCGAGCTCCTACGAGCAGTACTTC.

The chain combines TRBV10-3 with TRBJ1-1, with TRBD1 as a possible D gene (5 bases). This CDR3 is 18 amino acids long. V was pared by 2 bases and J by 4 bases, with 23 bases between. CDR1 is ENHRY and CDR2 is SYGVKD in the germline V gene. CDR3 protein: CAISEIEWGEGVGTEAFF. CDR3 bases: TGTGCCATCAGTGAGATTGAGTGGGGGGAAGGGGTTGGCACTGAAGCTTTCTTT.

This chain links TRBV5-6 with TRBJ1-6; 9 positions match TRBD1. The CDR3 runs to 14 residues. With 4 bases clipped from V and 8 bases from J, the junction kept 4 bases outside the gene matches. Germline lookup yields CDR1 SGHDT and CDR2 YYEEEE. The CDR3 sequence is CASSGGTGYSPLHF. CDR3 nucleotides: TGTGCCAGCAGCGGGGGGACAGGGTATTCACCCCTCCACTTT.

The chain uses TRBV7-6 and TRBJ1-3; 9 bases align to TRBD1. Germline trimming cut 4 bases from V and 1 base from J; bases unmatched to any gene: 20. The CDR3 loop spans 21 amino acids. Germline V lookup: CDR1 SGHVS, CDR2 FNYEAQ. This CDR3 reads CASSSYSNPGQGSISGNTIYF. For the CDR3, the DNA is TGTGCCAGCAGCTCCTACTCCAACCCGGGACAGGGAAGTATTTCTGGAAACACCATATATTTT.

CDR3 loop: CASSYASVSEQYF. The CDR3 DNA reads TGTGCCAGCAGTTACGCGTCGGTCTCCGAGCAGTACTTC. The rearrangement uses TRBV6-5 and TRBJ2-7, with D unresolved. This CDR3 is 13 amino acids long. V was shortened by 2 bases and J by 6 bases, with 11 bases between the two germline ends. Germline values: CDR1 MNHEY, CDR2 SVGAGI.

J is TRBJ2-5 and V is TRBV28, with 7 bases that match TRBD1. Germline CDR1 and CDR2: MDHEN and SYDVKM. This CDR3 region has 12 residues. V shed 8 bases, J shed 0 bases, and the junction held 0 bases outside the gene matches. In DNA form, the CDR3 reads TGTGCCAGCGGGACAGACCAAGAGACCCAGTACTTC. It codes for CASGTDQETQYF.

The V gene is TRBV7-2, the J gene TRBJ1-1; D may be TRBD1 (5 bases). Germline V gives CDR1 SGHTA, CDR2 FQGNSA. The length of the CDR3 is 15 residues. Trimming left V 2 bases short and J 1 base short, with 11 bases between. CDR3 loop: CASSLSRQGNTEAFF. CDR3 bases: TGTGCCAGCAGCTTAAGCAGGCAGGGGAACACTGAAGCTTTCTTT.

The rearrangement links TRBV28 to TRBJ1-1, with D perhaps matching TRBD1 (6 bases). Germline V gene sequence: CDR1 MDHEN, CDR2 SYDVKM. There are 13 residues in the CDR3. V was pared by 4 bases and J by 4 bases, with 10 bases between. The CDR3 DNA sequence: TGTGCCAGCAGTTCAGGGGCAGGCACTGAAGCTTTCTTT. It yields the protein CASSSGAGTEAFF.

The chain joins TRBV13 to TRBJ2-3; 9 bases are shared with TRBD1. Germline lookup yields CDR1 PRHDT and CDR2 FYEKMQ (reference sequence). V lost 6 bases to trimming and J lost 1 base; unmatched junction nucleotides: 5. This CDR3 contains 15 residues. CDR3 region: CASRQRTGGTDTQYF. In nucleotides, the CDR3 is TGTGCCAGCAGGCAAAGGACAGGGGGCACAGATACGCAGTATTTT.

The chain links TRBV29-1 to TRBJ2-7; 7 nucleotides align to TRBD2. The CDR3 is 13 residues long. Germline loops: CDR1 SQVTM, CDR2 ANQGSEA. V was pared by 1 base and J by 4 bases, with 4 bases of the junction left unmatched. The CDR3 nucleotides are TGCAGCGTTGAAGGGGAGGGAAATTACGAGCAGTACTTC. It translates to CSVEGEGNYEQYF.

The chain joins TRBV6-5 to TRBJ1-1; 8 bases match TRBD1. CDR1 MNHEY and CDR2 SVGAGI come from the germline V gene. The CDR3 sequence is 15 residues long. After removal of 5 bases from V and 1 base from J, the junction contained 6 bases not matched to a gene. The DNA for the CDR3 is TGTGCCAGCAGTGGACAGGGAGGTTCGAACACTGAAGCTTTCTTT. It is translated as CASSGQGGSNTEAFF.

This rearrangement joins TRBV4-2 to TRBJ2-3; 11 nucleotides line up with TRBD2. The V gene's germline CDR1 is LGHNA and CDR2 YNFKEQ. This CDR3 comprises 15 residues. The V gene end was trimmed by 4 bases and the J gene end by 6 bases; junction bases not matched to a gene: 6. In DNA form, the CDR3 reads TGTGCCAGCAGCCTTAGCGGGGGGGGCGAGGATACGCAGTATTTT. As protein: CASSLSGGGEDTQYF.

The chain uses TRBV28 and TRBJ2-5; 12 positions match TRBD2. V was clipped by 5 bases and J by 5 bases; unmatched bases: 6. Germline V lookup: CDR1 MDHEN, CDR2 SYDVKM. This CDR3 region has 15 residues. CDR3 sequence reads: CASSPLLAGGETQYF. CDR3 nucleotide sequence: TGTGCCAGCAGTCCCTTACTAGCGGGGGGTGAGACCCAGTACTTC.

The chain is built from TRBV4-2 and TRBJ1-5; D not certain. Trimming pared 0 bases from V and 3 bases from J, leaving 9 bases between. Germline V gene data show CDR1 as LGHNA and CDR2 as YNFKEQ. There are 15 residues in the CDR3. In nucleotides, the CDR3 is TGTGCCAGCAGCCAAGATCCCAGGATCAATCAGCCCCAGCATTTT. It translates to CASSQDPRINQPQHF.

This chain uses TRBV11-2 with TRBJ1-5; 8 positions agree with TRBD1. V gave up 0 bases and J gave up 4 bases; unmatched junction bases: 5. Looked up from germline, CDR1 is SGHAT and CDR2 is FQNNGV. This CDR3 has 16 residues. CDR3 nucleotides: TGTGCCAGCAGCTTAGAGGACAGGGTAGGGAATCAGCCCCAGCATTTT. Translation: CASSLEDRVGNQPQHF.

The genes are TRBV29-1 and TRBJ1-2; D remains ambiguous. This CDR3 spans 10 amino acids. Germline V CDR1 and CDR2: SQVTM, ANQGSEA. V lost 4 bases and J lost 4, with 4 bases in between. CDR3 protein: CSVASYGYTF. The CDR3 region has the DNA TGCAGCGTTGCTAGCTATGGCTACACCTTC. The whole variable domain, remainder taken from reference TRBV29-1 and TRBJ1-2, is SAVISQKPSRDICQRGTSLTIQCQVDSQVTMMFWYRQQPGQSLTLIATANQGSEATYESGFVIDKFPISRPNLTFSTLTVSNMSPEDSSIYLCSVASYGYTFGSGTRLTVV.

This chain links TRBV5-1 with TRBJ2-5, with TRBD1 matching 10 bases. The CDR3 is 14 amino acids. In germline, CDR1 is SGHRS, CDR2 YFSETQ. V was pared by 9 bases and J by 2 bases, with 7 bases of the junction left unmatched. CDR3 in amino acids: CATRQGAEQETQYF. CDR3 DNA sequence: TGCGCCACCCGACAGGGGGCCGAACAAGAGACCCAGTACTTC.

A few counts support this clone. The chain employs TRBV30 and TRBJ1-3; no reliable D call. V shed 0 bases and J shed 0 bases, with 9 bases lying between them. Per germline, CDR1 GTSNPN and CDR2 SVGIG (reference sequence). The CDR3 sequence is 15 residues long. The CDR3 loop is CAWSVWRSSGNTIYF. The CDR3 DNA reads TGTGCCTGGAGTGTATGGAGGAGCTCTGGAAACACCATATATTTT.

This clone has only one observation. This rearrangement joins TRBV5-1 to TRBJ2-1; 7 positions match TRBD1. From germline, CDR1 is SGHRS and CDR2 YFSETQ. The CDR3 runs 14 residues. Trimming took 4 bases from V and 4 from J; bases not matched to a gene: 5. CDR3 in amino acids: CASSHGTAYNEQFF. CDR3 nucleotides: TGCGCCAGCAGCCACGGGACAGCTTACAATGAGCAGTTCTTC.

DNA for the CDR3: TGTGCCAGCAGCGCGGGCTACGAGCAGTACTTC. Translation: CASSAGYEQYF. The chain is built from TRBV9 and TRBJ2-7; D is uncertain. Germline loops: CDR1 SGDLS, CDR2 YYNGEE. This CDR3 is 11 amino acids long. With 3 bases removed from V and 3 bases from J, the gap between germline ends came to 4 bases.

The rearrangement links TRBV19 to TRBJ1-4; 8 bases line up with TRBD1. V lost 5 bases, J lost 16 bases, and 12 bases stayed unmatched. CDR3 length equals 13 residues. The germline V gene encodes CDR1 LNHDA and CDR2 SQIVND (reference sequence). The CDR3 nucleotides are TGTGCCAGTAGTGGACGACAGGGGATGGGATGGTTTTTT. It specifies CASSGRQGMGWFF.

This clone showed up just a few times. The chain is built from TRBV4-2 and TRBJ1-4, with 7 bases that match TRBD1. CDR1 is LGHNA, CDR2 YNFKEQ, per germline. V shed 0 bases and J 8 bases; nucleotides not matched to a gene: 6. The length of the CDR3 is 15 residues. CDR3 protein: CASSQEGGGEEKLFF. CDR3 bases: TGTGCCAGCAGCCAAGAAGGGGGCGGGGAAGAAAAACTGTTTTTT.

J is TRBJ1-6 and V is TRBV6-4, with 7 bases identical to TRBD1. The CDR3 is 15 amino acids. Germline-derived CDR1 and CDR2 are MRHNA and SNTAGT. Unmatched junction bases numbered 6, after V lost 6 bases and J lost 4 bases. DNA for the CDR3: TGTGCCAGCAGAGCTACAGGGGAATATAATTCACCCCTCCACTTT. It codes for CASRATGEYNSPLHF.